This T cell receptor (beta chain) comes out of a study of T cells in Graves' hyperthyroidism and ophthalmopathy. For the diagnoses, clinical symptoms, serum thyroxine and TRAb, thyroid ultrasound and orbital computed tomography were used. PBMCs were sourced from more than 9 ml fresh peripheral blood. Per the germline V gene, CDR1 is LNHDA and CDR2 is SQIVND (reference sequence). This CDR3 has 15 residues. V lost 5 bases and J lost 5, with 16 bases in between. Amplified regions were TCR beta CDR3 sequences from RNA transcripts. The primer set for the first-round RT-PCR of the TCR CDR3 was HTBI. TCRdb processed the multiplex PCR reads anew with MiXCR; each CDR3 protein has one entry. In the table there are around 620,000 distinct CDR3 sequences, about a sixth of which are singletons. This clonotype has just a few counts.

Sequencing used blood. The TCR was taken from a young woman with Graves' hyperthyroidism. This rearrangement joins TRBV19 to TRBJ2-1; possibly TRBD1 for D (7 bases). The CDR3 sequence: CASSYGQGGHNEQFF. The CDR3 region has the DNA TGTGCCAGTAGTTACGGGCAGGGGGGTCACAATGAGCAGTTCTTC.